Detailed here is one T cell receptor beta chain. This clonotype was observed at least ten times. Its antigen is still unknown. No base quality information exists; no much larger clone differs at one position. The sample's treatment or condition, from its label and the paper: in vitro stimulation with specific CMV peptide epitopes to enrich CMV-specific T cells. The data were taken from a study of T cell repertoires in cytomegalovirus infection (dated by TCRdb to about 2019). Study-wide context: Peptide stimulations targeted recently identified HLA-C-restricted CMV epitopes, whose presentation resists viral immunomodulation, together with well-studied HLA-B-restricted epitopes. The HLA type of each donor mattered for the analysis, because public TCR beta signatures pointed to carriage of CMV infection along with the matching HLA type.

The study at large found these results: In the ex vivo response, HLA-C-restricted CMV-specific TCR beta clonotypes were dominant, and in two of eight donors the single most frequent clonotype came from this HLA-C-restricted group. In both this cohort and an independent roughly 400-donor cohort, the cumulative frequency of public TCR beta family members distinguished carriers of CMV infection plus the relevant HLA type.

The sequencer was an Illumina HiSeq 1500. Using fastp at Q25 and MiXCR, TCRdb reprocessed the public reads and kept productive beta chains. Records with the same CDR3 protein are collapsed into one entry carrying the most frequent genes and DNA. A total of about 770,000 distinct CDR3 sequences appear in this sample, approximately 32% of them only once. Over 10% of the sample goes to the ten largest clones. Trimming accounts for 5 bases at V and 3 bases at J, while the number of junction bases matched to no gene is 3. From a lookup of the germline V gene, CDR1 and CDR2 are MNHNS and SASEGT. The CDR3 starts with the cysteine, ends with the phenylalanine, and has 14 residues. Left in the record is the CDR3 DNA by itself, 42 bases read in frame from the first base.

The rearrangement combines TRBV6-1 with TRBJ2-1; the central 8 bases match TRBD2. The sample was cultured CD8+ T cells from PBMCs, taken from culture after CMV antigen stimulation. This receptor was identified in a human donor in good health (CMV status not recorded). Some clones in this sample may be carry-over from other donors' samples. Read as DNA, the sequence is TGTGCCAGCAGTCCGGGACTAGACTACAATGAGCAGTTCTTC. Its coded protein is CASSPGLDYNEQFF.